A single T cell receptor beta chain is shown here with its context. This clonotype was seen at least ten times. This receptor's antigen is unknown. No clone much larger than this one lies a single base away; base qualities are absent. This specimen belongs to a study of T cell repertoires in cytomegalovirus infection (dated by TCRdb to between 2018 and 2021). About the study as a whole: Alongside well-studied HLA-B-restricted epitopes, the peptide stimulations were aimed at recently identified HLA-C-restricted CMV epitopes, whose presentation resists viral immunomodulation. The HLA type of each donor mattered for the analysis, because public TCR beta signatures pointed to carriage of CMV infection along with the matching HLA type. Results and caveats for the whole study, not just this receptor: In both this cohort and an independent roughly 350-donor cohort, the cumulative frequency of public TCR beta family members distinguished carriers of CMV infection plus the relevant HLA type. The ex vivo response was dominated by HLA-C-restricted CMV-specific TCR beta clonotypes, which also provided the single most frequent clonotype in two of eight donors.

TCRdb names Illumina HiSeq 1500 as the instrument used. TCRdb cleaned the public reads at Q25 with fastp, built clones with MiXCR and kept in-frame beta chains. Rows are combined by CDR3 protein, so each entry shows the most common genes and DNA. The sample table records 700,000 to 900,000 distinct CDR3 sequences; about 27% of these occur just once. The top ten hold less than 15% of the sample. Taken with the paper, the label for treatment or condition translates to: in vitro stimulation with specific CMV peptide epitopes to enrich CMV-specific T cells. The sequencing used cultured CD8+ T cells from PBMCs, collected from culture after CMV antigen stimulation. The receptor was isolated from a human donor in good health (CMV status not recorded). Some clones in this sample may be carry-over from other donors' samples.

The CDR3 has the sequence CASSLTTGANEQFF. The DNA reads TGTGCCAGCAGCTTAACGACAGGGGCGAATGAGCAGTTCTTC. The V gene is TRBV7-9 and the J gene is TRBJ2-1; TRBD1 aligns with 8 central bases. For this chain, trimming is 2 bases at the V end and 7 bases at the J end, and the number of junction bases without a gene match is 4. Taken from the germline V gene (reference sequence), the CDR1 and CDR2 loops are SEHNR and FQNEAQ. The CDR3 contains 14 residues, cysteine and phenylalanine counted. Solely the CDR3 DNA is kept, with 42 bases framed from the first base.